Presented here are 8 T cell receptor beta chains from one specimen sequenced in a study of identical twins. MiXCR was run by TCRdb on the 5' RACE reads, yielding one entry per CDR3 protein. The top ten hold around 0.9% of the sample, which has about 520,000 distinct CDR3 sequences, roughly 21% seen once. The same sample was also used in a study of T cells expressing NK-cell markers.

Sequencing used CD4+ T cells sorted from blood. The origin of the receptors is a young woman in good health.

This clonotype occurred a few times. The CDR3 here is CASSLVTGTYQETQYF. The CDR3 coding sequence is TGTGCCAGCAGCTTAGTCACAGGAACGTACCAAGAGACCCAGTACTTC. The J gene is TRBJ2-5, the V gene TRBV11-2, with D tentatively TRBD1 (5 bases). Trimming removed 1 base from V and 0 bases from J, with 12 bases in between. Germline-derived CDR1 and CDR2 are SGHAT and FQNNGV. The CDR3 totals 16 residues.

The rearrangement uses TRBV20-1 and TRBJ1-2; possible D gene TRBD1, 5 bases. The germline gives CDR1 DFQATT, CDR2 SNEGSKA (reference sequence). Trimming took off 7 bases at V and 0 bases at J, with 18 bases between the two ends. The CDR3 is 15 amino acids. CDR3 in DNA: TGCAGTGTTCGGGATAGGGGAAGCACTAACTATGGCTACACCTTC. It specifies CSVRDRGSTNYGYTF.

The CDR3 loop reads CASARDASNTEAFF. CDR3 coding DNA: TGTGCCAGCGCCAGGGACGCGTCGAACACTGAAGCTTTCTTT. The gene calls are TRBV9 and TRBJ1-1; TRBD1 is a possible D gene (5 bases). This CDR3 comprises 14 residues. CDR1 SGDLS and CDR2 YYNGEE come from the germline V gene. The germline V and J ends were trimmed by 7 bases and 1 base, with 14 bases remaining between them.

This clonotype turned up a few times. V usage is TRBV7-2 and J usage is TRBJ2-7, with 8 positions matching TRBD1. There are 14 residues in the CDR3. Trimming at V came to 5 bases and at J to 3 bases, leaving 6 bases not matched to a gene. Per germline, CDR1 SGHTA and CDR2 FQGNSA. CDR3 nucleotides: TGTGCCAGCAGCACAGGGGGATGGGGCTACGAGCAGTACTTC. It encodes CASSTGGWGYEQYF.

The V call is TRBV12-3 or TRBV12-4, the J call TRBJ2-7; no clear D. CDR3 length: 12 amino acids. The germline V and J ends were trimmed by 0 bases and 9 bases, with 9 bases remaining between them. The CDR3 reads CASSLASFAQYF. DNA of the CDR3: TGTGCCAGCAGTTTAGCGTCGTTTGCGCAGTACTTC.

This rearrangement joins TRBV4-3 to TRBJ1-5; D not certain. CDR1 LGHNA and CDR2 YSLEER come from the germline V gene. The CDR3 covers 15 residues. V gave up 0 bases and J gave up 5 bases, with 11 bases separating them. The CDR3 nucleotides are TGCGCCAGCAGCCAAGAAGGTTTGCCAGATCAGCCCCAGCATTTT. Its protein is CASSQEGLPDQPQHF.

V usage is TRBV20-1 and J usage is TRBJ2-1, with D hard to call. V lost 4 bases, J lost 9 bases, and 13 bases lay in between. CDR3 length equals 12 residues. Germline lookup yields CDR1 DFQATT and CDR2 SNEGSKA (reference sequence). CDR3 protein: CSATPRLGEQFF. The CDR3 nucleotides are TGCAGTGCTACACCCCGCCTGGGTGAGCAGTTCTTC.

The chain's CDR3 is CAISGPGLGTDTQYF. Here the CDR3 DNA reads TGTGCCATCAGTGGTCCGGGACTTGGCACAGATACGCAGTATTTT. J is TRBJ2-3 and V is TRBV10-3, with TRBD2 as a possible D gene (6 bases). Germline V gives CDR1 ENHRY, CDR2 SYGVKD. V lost 4 bases and J 1 base, leaving 12 bases between the germline ends. This CDR3 is built from 15 residues.